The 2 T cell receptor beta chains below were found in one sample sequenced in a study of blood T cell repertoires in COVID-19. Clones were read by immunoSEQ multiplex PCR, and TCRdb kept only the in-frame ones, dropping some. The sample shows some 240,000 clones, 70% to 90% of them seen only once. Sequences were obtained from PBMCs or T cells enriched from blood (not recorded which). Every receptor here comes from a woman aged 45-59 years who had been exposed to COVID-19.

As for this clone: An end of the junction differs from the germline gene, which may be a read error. The CDR3 spells CASSLDPDRSPLF. The CDR3 coding sequence is TGTGCCAGCAGCCTAGACCCTGACAGGTCCCCTCTTTTT. The V and J genes are TRBV28 and TRBJ2-3; perhaps TRBD1 as D (6 bases). Germline values: CDR1 MDHEN, CDR2 SYDVKM. The CDR3 extends over 13 amino acids.

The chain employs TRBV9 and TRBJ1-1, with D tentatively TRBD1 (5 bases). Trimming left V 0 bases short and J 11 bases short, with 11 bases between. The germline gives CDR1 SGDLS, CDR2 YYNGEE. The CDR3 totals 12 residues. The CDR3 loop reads CASSVGHGGAFF. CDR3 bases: TGTGCCAGCAGCGTAGGTCATGGGGGGGCTTTCTTT.